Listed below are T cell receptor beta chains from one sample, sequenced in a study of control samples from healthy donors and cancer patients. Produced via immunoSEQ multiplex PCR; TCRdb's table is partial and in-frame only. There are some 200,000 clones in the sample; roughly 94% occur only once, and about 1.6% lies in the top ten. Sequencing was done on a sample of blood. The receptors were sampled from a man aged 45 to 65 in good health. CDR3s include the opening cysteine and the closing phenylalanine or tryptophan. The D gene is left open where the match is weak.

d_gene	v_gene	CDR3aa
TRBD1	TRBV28	CASRDRAEFGQPQHF
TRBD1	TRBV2	CASEDRGRETQYF
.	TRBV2	CASSPQSLGELFF
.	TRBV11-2	CASSIPSSGANVLTF
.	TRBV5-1	CASSLGPTEAFF
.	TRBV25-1	CASSERANFYEQYF
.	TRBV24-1	CATSEGRGYNEQFF
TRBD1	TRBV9	CASSLDRGGQPQHF
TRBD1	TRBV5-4	CASSYPTGNNHEAFF
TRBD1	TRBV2	CASRDRRDYGYTF
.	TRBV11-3	CASSSAGELFF
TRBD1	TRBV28	CASSPLKFLGGLDTGELFF
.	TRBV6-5	CASKGTPGELFF
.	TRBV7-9	CASSFPPRTLASGGYTF
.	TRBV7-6	CASSLASSSSYNEQFF
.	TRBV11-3	CASSLDIGGSGEQYF
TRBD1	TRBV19	CASSRTGINYGYTF
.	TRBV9	CASSPTGTSTDTQYF
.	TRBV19	CASSSWFGANYGYTF
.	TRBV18	CASSPAEAGNTIYF
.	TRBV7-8	CASSLGTNTEAFF
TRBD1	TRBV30	CAWSGQGDTEAFF
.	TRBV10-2	CASSPGLLDSPLHF
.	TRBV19	CASGRAVNTEAFF
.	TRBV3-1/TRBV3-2	CASSQGGRGLYGYTF
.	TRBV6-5	CASSPSGLTYEQYF
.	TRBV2	CASSKETYSNQPQHF
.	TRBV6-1	CASSEVDRNYGYTF
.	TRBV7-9	CASRNGDMNTEAFF
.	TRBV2	CASSEVLPVVNQPQHF
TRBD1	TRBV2	CASTDRGNEQFF
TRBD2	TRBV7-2	CASSPSGGSSYNEQFF
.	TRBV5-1	CASSLEGGGPQHF
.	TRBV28	CASSFSGMKVNTEAFF
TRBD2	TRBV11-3	CASSLGRGGDTQYF
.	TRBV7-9	CASRRAYNEQFF
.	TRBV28	CASSLKGAKSYSNQPQHF
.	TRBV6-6	CASSGTGDWSTYEQYF
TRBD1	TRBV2	CASTGTGNSPLHF
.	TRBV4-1	CASSVGEAHYTF
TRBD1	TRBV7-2	CASSPQTGSGYTF
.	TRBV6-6	CASSPAEKLFF
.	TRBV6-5	CASRSGDQPQHF
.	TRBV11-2	CASSLGQQETQYF
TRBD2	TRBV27	CASRRTSGWETQYF
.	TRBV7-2	CASSINQETQYF
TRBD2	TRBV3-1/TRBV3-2	CASSQGSGGEQYF
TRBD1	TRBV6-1	CASSETGVGYGYTF
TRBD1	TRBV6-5	CASRGGTGAGNTIYF
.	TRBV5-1	CASSALARTGELFF
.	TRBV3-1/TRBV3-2	CASSPPKSFEGTQYF
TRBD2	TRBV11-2	CASSSLGGGTTGELFF
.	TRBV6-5	CASSSGQLNTEAFF
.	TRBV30	CAWSVPGLLYEQYF
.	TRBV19	CASSMPGRGTGELFF
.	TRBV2	CASRWGEDEKLFF
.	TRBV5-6	CASSSGISGNTIYF
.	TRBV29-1	CSVGLDKGIEGKLFF